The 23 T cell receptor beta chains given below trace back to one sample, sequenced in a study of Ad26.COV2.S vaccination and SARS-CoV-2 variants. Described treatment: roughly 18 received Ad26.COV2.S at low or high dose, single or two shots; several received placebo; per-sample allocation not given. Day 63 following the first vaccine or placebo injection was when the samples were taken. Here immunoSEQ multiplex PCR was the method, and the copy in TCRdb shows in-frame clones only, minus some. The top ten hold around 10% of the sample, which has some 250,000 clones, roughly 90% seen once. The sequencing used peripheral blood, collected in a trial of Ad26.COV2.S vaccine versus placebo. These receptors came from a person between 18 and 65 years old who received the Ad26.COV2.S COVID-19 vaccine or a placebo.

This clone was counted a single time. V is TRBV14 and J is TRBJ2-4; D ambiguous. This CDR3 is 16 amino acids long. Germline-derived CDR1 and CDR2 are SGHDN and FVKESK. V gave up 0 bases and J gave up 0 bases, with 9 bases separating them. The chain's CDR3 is CASSQELGVAKNIQYF. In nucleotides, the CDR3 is TGTGCCAGCAGCCAAGAATTGGGTGTAGCCAAAAACATTCAGTACTTC.

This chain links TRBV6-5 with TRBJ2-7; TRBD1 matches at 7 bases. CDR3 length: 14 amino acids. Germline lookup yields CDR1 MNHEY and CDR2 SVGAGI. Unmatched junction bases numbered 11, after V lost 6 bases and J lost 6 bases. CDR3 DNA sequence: TGTGCCAGCAGGCACGAGACAGGGTTCGGCGAGCAGTACTTC. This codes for CASRHETGFGEQYF.

The CDR3 reads CAISVRPPNTGELFF. The CDR3 DNA follows: TGTGCCATCAGTGTTCGACCGCCGAACACCGGGGAGCTGTTTTTT. The gene calls are TRBV10-3 and TRBJ2-2; D gene unclear. The V end was cut by 4 bases, the J end by 0 bases, with 9 bases between. The CDR3 is made up of 15 amino acids. Germline V gives CDR1 ENHRY, CDR2 SYGVKD.

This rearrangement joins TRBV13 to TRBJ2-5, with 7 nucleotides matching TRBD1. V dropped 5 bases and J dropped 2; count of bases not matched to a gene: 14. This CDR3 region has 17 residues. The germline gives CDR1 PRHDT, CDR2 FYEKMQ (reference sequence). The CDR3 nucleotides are TGTGCCAGCAGCCTCGAAGGGGGCGGATTGAATCAAGAGACCCAGTACTTC. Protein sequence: CASSLEGGGLNQETQYF.

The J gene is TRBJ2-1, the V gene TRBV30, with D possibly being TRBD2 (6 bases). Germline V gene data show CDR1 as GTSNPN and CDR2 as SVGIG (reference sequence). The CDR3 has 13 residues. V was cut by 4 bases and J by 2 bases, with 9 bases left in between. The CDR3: CAWIGRTYNEQFF. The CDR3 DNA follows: TGTGCCTGGATAGGGAGGACCTACAATGAGCAGTTCTTC.

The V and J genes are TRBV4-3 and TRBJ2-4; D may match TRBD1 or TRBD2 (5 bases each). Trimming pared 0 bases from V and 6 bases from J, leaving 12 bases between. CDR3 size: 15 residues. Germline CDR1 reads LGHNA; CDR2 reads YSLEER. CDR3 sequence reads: CASSQEQWGLNIQYF. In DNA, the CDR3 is TGCGCCAGCAGCCAAGAACAGTGGGGGTTAAACATTCAGTACTTC.

The chain's CDR3 is CASSVIPQGQETQYF. CDR3 sequence (DNA): TGTGCCAGCAGCGTTATTCCCCAGGGGCAAGAGACCCAGTACTTC. The J gene is TRBJ2-5, the V gene TRBV9, with D perhaps matching TRBD1 (6 bases). Germline-derived CDR1 and CDR2 are SGDLS and YYNGEE. This CDR3 has 15 residues. V gave up 2 bases and J gave up 2 bases, with 13 bases separating them.

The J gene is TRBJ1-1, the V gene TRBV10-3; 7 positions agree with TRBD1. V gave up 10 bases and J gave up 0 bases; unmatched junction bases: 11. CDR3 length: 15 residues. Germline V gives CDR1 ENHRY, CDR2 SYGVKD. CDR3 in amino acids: CATKGTDDMNTEAFF. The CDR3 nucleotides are TGTGCCACCAAGGGGACAGACGACATGAACACTGAAGCTTTCTTT.

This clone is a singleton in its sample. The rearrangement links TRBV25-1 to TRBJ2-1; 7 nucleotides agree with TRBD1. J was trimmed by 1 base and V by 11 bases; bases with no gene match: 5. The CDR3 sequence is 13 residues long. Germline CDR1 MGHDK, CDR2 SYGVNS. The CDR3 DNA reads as TGTGCCGGTAACAGGGGATCCTACAATGAGCAGTTCTTC. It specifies CAGNRGSYNEQFF.

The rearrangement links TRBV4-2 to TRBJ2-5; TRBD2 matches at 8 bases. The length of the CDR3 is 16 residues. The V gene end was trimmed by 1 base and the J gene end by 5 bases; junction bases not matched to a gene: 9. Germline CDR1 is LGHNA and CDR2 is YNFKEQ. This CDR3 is CASSQVPGGPGETQYF. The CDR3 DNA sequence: TGTGCCAGCAGCCAAGTCCCGGGAGGGCCAGGGGAGACCCAGTACTTC.

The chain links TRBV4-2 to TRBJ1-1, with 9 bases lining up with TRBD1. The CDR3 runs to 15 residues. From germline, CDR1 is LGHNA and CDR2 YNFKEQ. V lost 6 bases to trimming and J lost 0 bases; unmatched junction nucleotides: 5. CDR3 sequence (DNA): TGTGCCAGCAGGGGGACAGGGTTTATGAACACTGAAGCTTTCTTT. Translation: CASRGTGFMNTEAFF.

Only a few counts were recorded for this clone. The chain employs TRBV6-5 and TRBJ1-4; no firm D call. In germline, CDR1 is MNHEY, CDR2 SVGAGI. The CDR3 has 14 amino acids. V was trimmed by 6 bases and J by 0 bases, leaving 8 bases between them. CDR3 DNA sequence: TGTGCCAGCAGGGGTTCTGCAACTAATGAAAAACTGTTTTTT. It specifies CASRGSATNEKLFF.

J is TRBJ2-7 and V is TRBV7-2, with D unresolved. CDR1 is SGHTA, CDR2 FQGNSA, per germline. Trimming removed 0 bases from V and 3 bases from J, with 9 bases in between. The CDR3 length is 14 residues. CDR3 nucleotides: TGTGCCAGCAGCTTAGCGGGGTGGATCTACGAGCAGTACTTC. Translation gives CASSLAGWIYEQYF.

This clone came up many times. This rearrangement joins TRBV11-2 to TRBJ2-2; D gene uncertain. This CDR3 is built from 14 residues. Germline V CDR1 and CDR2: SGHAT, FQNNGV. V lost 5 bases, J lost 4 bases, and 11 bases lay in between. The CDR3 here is CASSITLVTGELFF. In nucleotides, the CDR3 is TGTGCCAGCAGCATAACACTCGTCACCGGGGAGCTGTTTTTT. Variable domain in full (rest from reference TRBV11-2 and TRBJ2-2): EAGVAQSPRYKIIEKRQSVAFWCNPISGHATLYWYQQILGQGPKLLIQFQNNGVVDDSQLPKDRFSAERLKGVDSTLKIQPAKLEDSAVYLCASSITLVTGELFFGEGSRLTVL.

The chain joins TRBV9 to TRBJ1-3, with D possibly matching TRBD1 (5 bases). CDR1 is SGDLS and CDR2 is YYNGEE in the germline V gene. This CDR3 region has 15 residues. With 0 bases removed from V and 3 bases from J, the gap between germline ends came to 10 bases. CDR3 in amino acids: CASSVDTGGGNTIYF. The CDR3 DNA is TGTGCCAGCAGCGTAGACACTGGGGGTGGAAACACCATATATTTT.

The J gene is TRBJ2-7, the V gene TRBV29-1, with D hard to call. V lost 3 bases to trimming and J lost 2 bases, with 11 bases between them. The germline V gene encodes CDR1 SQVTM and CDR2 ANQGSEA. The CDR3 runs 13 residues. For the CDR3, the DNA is TGCAGCGTTGATGAAGGGTCGGCCTACGAGCAGTACTTC. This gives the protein CSVDEGSAYEQYF.

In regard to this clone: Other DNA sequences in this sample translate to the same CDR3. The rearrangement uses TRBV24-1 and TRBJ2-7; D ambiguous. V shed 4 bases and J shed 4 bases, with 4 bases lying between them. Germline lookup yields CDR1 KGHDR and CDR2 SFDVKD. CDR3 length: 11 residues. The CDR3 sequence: CATSEGYEQYF. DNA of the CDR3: TGTGCCACCAGTGAAGGGTACGAGCAGTACTTC.

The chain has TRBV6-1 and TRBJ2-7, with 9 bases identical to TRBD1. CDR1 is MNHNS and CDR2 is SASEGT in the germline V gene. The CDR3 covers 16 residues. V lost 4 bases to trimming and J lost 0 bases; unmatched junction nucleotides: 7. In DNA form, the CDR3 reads TGTGCCAGCAGTGGAACAGGGGGCTCCATCTCCTACGAGCAGTACTTC. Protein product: CASSGTGGSISYEQYF.

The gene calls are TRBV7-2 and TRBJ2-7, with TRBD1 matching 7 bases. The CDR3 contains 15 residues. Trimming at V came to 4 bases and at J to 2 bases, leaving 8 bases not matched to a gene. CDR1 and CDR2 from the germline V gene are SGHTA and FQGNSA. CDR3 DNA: TGTGCCAGCAGCTCCAGGGGGTATCAAGCCTACGAGCAGTACTTC. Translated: CASSSRGYQAYEQYF. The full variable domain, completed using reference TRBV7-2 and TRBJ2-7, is GAGVSQSPSNKVTEKGKDVELRCDPISGHTALYWYRQSLGQGLEFLIYFQGNSAPDKSGLPSDRFSAERTGGSVSTLTIQRTQQEDSAVYLCASSSRGYQAYEQYFGPGTRLTVT.

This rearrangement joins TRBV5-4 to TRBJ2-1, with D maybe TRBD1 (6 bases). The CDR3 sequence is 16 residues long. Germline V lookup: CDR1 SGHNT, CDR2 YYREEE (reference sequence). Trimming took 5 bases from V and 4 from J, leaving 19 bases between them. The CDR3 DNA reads TGTGCCAGCAGTCCTACAGGGACAAGGGCTTACAATGAGCAGTTCTTC. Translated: CASSPTGTRAYNEQFF.

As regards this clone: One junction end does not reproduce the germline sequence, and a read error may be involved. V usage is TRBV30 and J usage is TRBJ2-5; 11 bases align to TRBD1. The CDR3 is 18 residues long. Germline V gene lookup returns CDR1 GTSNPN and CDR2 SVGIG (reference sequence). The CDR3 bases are TGTGCCTGGACTGACCCCCGCGGGACAGGGGGTATCCAAAAGACCCAGTACTTC. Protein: CAWTDPRGTGGIQKTQYF.

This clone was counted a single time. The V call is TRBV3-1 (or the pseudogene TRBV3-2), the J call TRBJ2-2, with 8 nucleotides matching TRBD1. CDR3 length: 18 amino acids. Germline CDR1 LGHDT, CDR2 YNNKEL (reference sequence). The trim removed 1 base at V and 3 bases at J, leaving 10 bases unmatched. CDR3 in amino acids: CASSQVTARGPYTGELFF. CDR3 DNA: TGTGCCAGCAGCCAAGTAACGGCCAGGGGGCCCTACACCGGGGAGCTGTTTTTT.

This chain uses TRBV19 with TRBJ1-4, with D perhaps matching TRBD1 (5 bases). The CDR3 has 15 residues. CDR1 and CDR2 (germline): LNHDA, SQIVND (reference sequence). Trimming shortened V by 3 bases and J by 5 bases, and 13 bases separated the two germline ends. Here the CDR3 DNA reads TGTGCCAGTAGTATTTTTACAGGACAAAATGAAAAACTGTTTTTT. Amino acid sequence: CASSIFTGQNEKLFF.